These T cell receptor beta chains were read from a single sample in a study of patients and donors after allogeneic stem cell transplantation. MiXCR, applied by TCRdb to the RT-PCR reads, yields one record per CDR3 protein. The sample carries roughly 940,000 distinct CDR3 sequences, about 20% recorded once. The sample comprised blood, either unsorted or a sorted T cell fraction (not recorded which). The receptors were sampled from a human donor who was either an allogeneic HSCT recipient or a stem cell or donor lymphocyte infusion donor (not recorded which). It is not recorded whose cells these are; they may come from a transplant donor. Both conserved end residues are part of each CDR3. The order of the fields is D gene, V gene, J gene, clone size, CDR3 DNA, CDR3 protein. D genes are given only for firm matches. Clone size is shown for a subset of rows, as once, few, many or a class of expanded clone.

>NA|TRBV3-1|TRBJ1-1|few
TGTGCCAGCAGCCCCCCGATCCCGGGACGGGGGGGGACTGAAGCTTTCTTT
CASSPPIPGRGGTEAFF
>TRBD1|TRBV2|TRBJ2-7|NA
TGTGCCAGCAGTGGGGACAGTCCTAAGGATCGGTACTTC
CASSGDSPKDRYF
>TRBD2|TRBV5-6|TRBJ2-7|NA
TGTGCCAGCAGCTTTAATGGACTAGCGGTGTACGAGCAGTACTTC
CASSFNGLAVYEQYF
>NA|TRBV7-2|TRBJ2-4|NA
TGTGCCAGCAGCCGCGTCGGTGACCTAGCCAAAAACATTCAGTACTTC
CASSRVGDLAKNIQYF
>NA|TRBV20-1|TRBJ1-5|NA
TGCAGTGCTAGAGATTGGGGGATAGGGAGCAATCAGCCCCAGCATTTT
CSARDWGIGSNQPQHF
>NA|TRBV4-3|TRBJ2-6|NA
TGCGCCAGCAGCCAAGAGGCGAGCTCTGGGGCCAACGTCCTGACTTTC
CASSQEASSGANVLTF
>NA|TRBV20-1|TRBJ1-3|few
TGCAGTGCTAGAGATCCCCCCCTAGGCTCTGGAAACACCATATATTTT
CSARDPPLGSGNTIYF
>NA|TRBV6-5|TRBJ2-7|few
TGTGCCAGCAGTTGGGACGTATCCTACGAGCAGTACTTC
CASSWDVSYEQYF
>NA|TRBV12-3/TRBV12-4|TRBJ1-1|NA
TGTGCCAGCAGCAGCACCGTACGGGGAGCTTTCTTT
CASSSTVRGAFF
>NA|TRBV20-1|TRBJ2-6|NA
TGCAGTGCTAGAGGGGCAGGGGCCAACGTCCTGACTTTC
CSARGAGANVLTF
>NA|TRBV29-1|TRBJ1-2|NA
TGCAGCGTTGACGGGGGTCACTATGGCTACACCTTC
CSVDGGHYGYTF
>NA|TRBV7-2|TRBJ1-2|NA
TGTGCCAGCAGCCGACGACAGTTTGGCTACACCTTC
CASSRRQFGYTF
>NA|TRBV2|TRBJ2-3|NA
TGTGCCAGCAGGGTACAGGGCGGTACGCAGTATTTT
CASRVQGGTQYF
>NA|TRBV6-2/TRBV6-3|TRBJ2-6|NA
TGTGCCAGCATGTTACAGGGAGGCGTCCTGACTTTC
CASMLQGGVLTF
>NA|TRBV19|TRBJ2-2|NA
TGTGCCAGTAGTATTCTCGGGAGGAACACCGGGGAGCTGTTTTTT
CASSILGRNTGELFF
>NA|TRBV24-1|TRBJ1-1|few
TGTGCCACCAGTGACCCCCAAGCTTTCTTT
CATSDPQAFF
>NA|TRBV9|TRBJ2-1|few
TGTGCCAGCAGTCCCGGGACAAAAAGCTACAATGAGCAGTTCTTC
CASSPGTKSYNEQFF
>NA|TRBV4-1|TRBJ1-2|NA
TGCGCCAGCAGCCAAATCTCGGGGAGTATTTATGGCTACACCTTC
CASSQISGSIYGYTF
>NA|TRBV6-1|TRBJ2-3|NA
TGTGCCAGCAGTGCTAGGGTGGAAGATACGCAGTATTTT
CASSARVEDTQYF
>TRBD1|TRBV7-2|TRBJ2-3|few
TGTGCCAGCAGCCTACGACAGGGGGTGTCAGATACGCAGTATTTT
CASSLRQGVSDTQYF
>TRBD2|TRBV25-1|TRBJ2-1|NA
TGTGCCAGCAGTGGTGGACTAGCGGGGAAAAGCTCCTACAATGAGCAGTTCTTC
CASSGGLAGKSSYNEQFF
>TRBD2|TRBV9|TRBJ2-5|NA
TGTGCCAGCAGCAATAGCGGGGGGCCGGAGACCCAGTACTTC
CASSNSGGPETQYF
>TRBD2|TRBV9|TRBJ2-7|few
TGTGCCAGCAGCGTAGACAGCGGGGGCCGTAGCTCCTACGAGCAGTACTTC
CASSVDSGGRSSYEQYF